Here is one T cell receptor (beta chain) with its context. The target of this receptor is not known. The sample holds no much larger clone one base away, and base qualities are not on file. This sample was included in a study of CD8 T cells in Susac syndrome (dated by TCRdb to between 2019 and 2020). Study-level background: Of the Susac syndrome patients who were sequenced, roughly 6 had clinically active disease and roughly eight were in clinical remission. Whether CD8+ T cell activation and differentiation in Susac syndrome was antigen driven was tested using repertoire sequencing. The study compared CD8+ T cell repertoire clonality among 12 healthy donors, some 14 Susac syndrome patients and roughly 16 multiple sclerosis patients. At the time of blood withdrawal, Susac syndrome patients were either therapy-naive, taking corticosteroids (with some also receiving IVIg), or on IVIg alone. Broad study findings and their caveats: CD8+ repertoires in Susac syndrome showed clonal expansion, which was highest in CD8+ TEMRA cells and was greater in clinically active patients than in remitting patients. In the total CD8+ and CD8+ TEMRA repertoires, more than 15 and five Susac-specific public clones, respectively, were identified. The number of individuals in the TCR sequencing and HLA analysis was acknowledged as relatively small.

Per the germline V gene, MGHRA is the CDR1 and YSYEKL is the CDR2. V and J are truncated by 3 bases and 6 bases respectively, leaving an intervening sequence of 9 bases. The cysteine opens and the phenylalanine closes a CDR3 of 13 amino acids. Only the CDR3 part of the read is kept: 39 bases, read in frame from the first base. Peripheral blood CD8+ and CD4+ T cells from healthy donors, Susac syndrome patients and multiple sclerosis patients were profiled using high-throughput TCR beta sequencing. The Susac syndrome patients fulfilled recently defined diagnostic criteria for definite or probable disease. Bulk CD8+ and CD4+ T cells were purified by magnetic negative isolation, while CD8+ TEMRA cells were enriched using FACS. Blood was collected in EDTA tubes and processed within 24 hours, with PBMCs isolated through density gradient centrifugation. PBMCs intended for TCR sequencing were cryopreserved in liquid nitrogen and thawed later in a water bath at 37 degrees C. The sorted or isolated CD4+, CD8+ and CD8+ TEMRA cells had a purity of 90% or higher.

RNA was extracted using the RNeasy kit, and 0.5 to 1 microgram was reverse transcribed with random hexamers. TCR beta CDR3 regions were amplified with the immunoSEQ multiplex PCR assay covering 54 Vbeta and 13 Jbeta segments. Bias from PCR amplification was corrected by using a synthetic template baseline for primer optimization and for computational correction. As for the authors' bioinformatics: Only productive sequences were kept, with reads annotated to V, D and J genes according to IMGT and analyzed in immunoSEQ Analyzer. Clonality was computed as one minus Shannon entropy normalized by log2 of the number of productive unique sequences. For each patient and control, public and private clones were evaluated among the 100 most prevalent clones. Clones were defined as Susac-specific when absent from the healthy and MS cohorts, from 1,000 to 1,100 published viral clones and from other ImmuneACCESS disease sequences. The raw public reads went through TCRdb reprocessing: fastp at Q25, MiXCR clone calling, in-frame beta chains kept. Identical CDR3 protein sequences are pooled into one entry, listed with their most common genes and DNA. The V and J calls reflect TCRdb's pipeline rather than the authors' work. Present in this sample are roughly 100,000 distinct CDR3 sequences, approximately 95% of which were seen just once. In total, the top ten clones hold around 0.4% of the sample.

The V and J genes are TRBV4-1 and TRBJ2-1; the D gene lacks a confident call. This TCR derives from a human donor with Susac syndrome. The source material was CD8+ T cells from PBMCs. The bases are TGCGCCAGCAGCCAGGAGAGGACCAATGAGCAGTTCTTC. Its protein product is CASSQERTNEQFF.